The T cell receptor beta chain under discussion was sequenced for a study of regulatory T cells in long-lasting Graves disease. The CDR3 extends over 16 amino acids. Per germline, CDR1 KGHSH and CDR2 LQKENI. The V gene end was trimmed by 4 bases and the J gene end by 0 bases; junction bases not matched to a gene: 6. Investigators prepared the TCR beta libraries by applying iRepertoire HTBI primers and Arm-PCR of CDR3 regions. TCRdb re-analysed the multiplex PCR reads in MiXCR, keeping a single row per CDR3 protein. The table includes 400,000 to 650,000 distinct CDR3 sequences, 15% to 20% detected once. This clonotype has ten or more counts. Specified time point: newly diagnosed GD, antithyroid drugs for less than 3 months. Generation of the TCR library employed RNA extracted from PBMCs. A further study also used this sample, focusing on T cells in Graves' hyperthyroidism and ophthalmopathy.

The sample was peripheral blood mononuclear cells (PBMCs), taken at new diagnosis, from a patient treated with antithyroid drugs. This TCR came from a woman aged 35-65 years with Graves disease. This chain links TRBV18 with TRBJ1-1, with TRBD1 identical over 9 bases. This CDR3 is CASSQLTGGLNTEAFF. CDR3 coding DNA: TGTGCCAGCTCACAACTAACAGGGGGCTTGAACACTGAAGCTTTCTTT.